Listed below are T cell receptor beta chains from one sample, sequenced in a study of cytomegalovirus exposure and HLA in healthy donors. The method was immunoSEQ multiplex PCR; TCRdb's version includes in-frame clones alone and lacks a portion of them. The table records approximately 120,000 clones, about 74% of them present only once. Specimen: PBMCs. These receptors all come from a female donor in good health and CMV-seronegative. Each CDR3 is given with its conserved first and last residue. D genes are given only for firm matches. The size entry is marked missing in some rows and otherwise reads once, few, many or a size class.

TRBJ1-1 | TRBV27 | - | few | CASSFRDSDTEAFF | TGTGCCAGCAGTTTCAGGGATTCGGACACTGAAGCTTTCTTT
TRBJ2-1 | TRBV5-4 | TRBD1 | - | CASSLPGQGGNEQFF | TGTGCCAGCAGCTTGCCCGGACAGGGGGGTAATGAGCAGTTCTTC
TRBJ2-3 | TRBV28 | - | - | CASSFNRRSTDTQYF | TGTGCCAGCAGTTTCAACAGGAGAAGTACAGATACGCAGTATTTT
TRBJ2-7 | TRBV30 | TRBD2 | once | CAWTMGLAGGPDEQYF | TGTGCCTGGACGATGGGACTAGCGGGGGGGCCGGATGAGCAGTACTTC
TRBJ1-6 | TRBV7-2 | - | - | CASSPGTYIGSPLHF | TGTGCCAGCAGCCCCGGGACATACATTGGTTCACCCCTCCACTTT
TRBJ1-3 | TRBV11-2 | - | - | CASSGEGDSGNTIYF | TGTGCCAGCAGCGGTGAAGGGGACTCTGGAAACACCATATATTTT
TRBJ1-2 | TRBV7-2 | TRBD1 | once | CASSLTGVGTGTNYGYTF | TGTGCCAGCAGCTTAACCGGGGTTGGGACAGGGACCAACTATGGCTACACCTTC
TRBJ2-7 | TRBV6-1 | - | - | CASSGWTRRKGQYF | TGTGCCAGCAGTGGGTGGACTCGACGAAAGGGGCAGTACTTC
TRBJ2-2 | TRBV7-9 | TRBD2 | - | CASRYGTTDTGELFF | TGTGCCAGCAGATACGGGACTACCGACACCGGGGAGCTGTTTTTT
TRBJ2-2 | TRBV9 | - | - | CASSAPGAQAGELFF | TGTGCCAGCAGCGCCCCAGGGGCTCAGGCCGGGGAGCTGTTTTTT
TRBJ1-1 | TRBV27 | - | - | CASSPRRGTEAFF | TGTGCCAGCAGTCCTAGGAGGGGCACTGAAGCTTTCTTT
TRBJ2-1 | TRBV29-1 | - | - | CSVEGGLPFRGEQFF | TGCAGCGTTGAAGGTGGGCTGCCCTTTCGGGGGGAGCAGTTCTTC
TRBJ1-1 | TRBV30 | - | - | CAWSVLTLNTEAFF | TGTGCCTGGAGTGTACTAACCTTAAACACTGAAGCTTTCTTT
TRBJ2-1 | TRBV28 | TRBD1 | - | CASSATDRGNEQFF | TGTGCCAGCAGTGCAACGGACAGGGGGAATGAGCAGTTCTTC
TRBJ2-7 | TRBV10-3 | TRBD2 | few | CAISESRTRWYF | TGTGCCATCAGTGAGTCAAGGACTAGATGGTACTTC
TRBJ2-4 | TRBV4-3 | TRBD2 | - | CASSQTSGGATRYF | TGCGCCAGCAGCCAAACAAGCGGGGGGGCGACTCGGTACTTC
TRBJ2-7 | TRBV4-3 | TRBD2 | - | CASSQVVTSGIYEQYF | TGCGCCAGCAGCCAAGTGGTGACTAGCGGAATCTACGAGCAGTACTTC
TRBJ1-1 | TRBV2 | - | - | CASSELSGDGTEAFF | TGTGCCAGCAGTGAACTTTCCGGGGATGGGACTGAAGCTTTCTTT
TRBJ1-1 | TRBV10-2 | TRBD1 | - | CASRRTGNTEAFF | TGCGCCAGCAGGAGGACAGGGAACACTGAAGCTTTCTTT
TRBJ2-1 | TRBV7-2 | - | - | CASSLGGEQFF | TGTGCCAGCAGCTTAGGCGGTGAGCAGTTCTTC
TRBJ2-3 | TRBV21-1 | - | few | CASSPRQGASTDTQYF | TGTGCCAGCAGCCCTCGACAGGGGGCTAGCACAGATACGCAGTATTTT
TRBJ2-1 | TRBV7-9 | TRBD2 | - | CASSLGGAGVLYNEQFF | TGTGCCAGCAGCTTAGGAGGGGCGGGGGTCCTTTACAATGAGCAGTTCTTC
TRBJ1-4 | TRBV19 | TRBD1 | - | CASSLSGTGGEKLFF | TGTGCCAGTAGTCTATCCGGGACAGGGGGTGAAAAACTGTTTTTT
TRBJ1-5 | TRBV6-6 | TRBD1 | few | CASSDDRGQPQHF | TGTGCCAGCAGTGACGACAGGGGACAGCCCCAGCATTTT
TRBJ1-1 | TRBV30 | - | few | CAWSRDAPEAFF | TGTGCCTGGAGCCGGGATGCCCCTGAAGCTTTCTTT